This record concerns one T cell receptor (beta chain) sequence. The entry originates in a study of T cell responses to AZD1222 COVID-19 vaccine. Clones were read by immunoSEQ multiplex PCR, and TCRdb kept only the in-frame ones, dropping some. Of some 65,000 clones detected, 75% to 85% appear once; the ten largest clones hold 23%. V shed 0 bases and J shed 9 bases, with 13 bases lying between them. This CDR3 has 14 residues. The germline gives CDR1 SGHRS, CDR2 YFSETQ. V gene TRBV5-1 combines with J gene TRBJ2-1, with a possible D match to TRBD2 (6 bases). The clonotype originates from an adult in good health. This material consisted of peripheral blood, taken on day 0 of MenACWY control vaccination. CDR3 DNA sequence: TGCGCCAGCAGCTTGGTAGCGGCGGGCGGTGAGCAGTTCTTC. Translated: CASSLVAAGGEQFF.